This T cell receptor beta chain emerged from a study of blood T cell repertoires in COVID-19. Seattle patient enrollment occurred during active infection, with longitudinal follow-up thereafter. The germline V gene has CDR1 SNHLY and CDR2 FYNNEI. The CDR3 loop spans 13 amino acids. Deletions cut 6 bases from V and 8 bases from J, with 13 bases between. Only in-frame clones appear in the TCRdb table, and some are missing; sequencing was by immunoSEQ multiplex PCR. The repertoire includes 200,000 to 250,000 clones, approximately 83% of them detected once, and 1.3% sits in the top ten. The sequencing input was peripheral blood. The chain carries TRBV2 and TRBJ1-4, with D tentatively TRBD1 (6 bases). This sequence originates from a woman aged 30 to 39 with COVID-19, enrolled during active disease. CDR3 nucleotides: TGTGCCAGCAGAGCCGGGGGGCGAGAAAAACTGTTTTTT. The encoded protein is CASRAGGREKLFF.